Detailed here is one T cell receptor beta chain. These data belong to a study of PD-L1 blockade in urothelial cancer. This CDR3 has 18 residues. With V trimmed by 6 bases and J by 7 bases, 20 bases remained unmatched. The germline CDR1 and CDR2 sequences are LNHDA and SQIVND (reference sequence). Assay used: immunoSEQ multiplex PCR; TCRdb lists only in-frame clones, some missing. The table has more than 55,000 clones, around 83% seen once. Sample: PBMCs, taken around atezolizumab (anti-PD-L1) treatment. The rearrangement links TRBV19 to TRBJ1-5, with 8 bases fitting TRBD1. This TCR derives from a man in his forties or fifties with urothelial cancer. CDR3 loop: CASSGGQGKGAFVQPQHF. CDR3 bases: TGTGCCAGTAGCGGCGGACAGGGAAAGGGGGCCTTCGTGCAGCCCCAGCATTTT.